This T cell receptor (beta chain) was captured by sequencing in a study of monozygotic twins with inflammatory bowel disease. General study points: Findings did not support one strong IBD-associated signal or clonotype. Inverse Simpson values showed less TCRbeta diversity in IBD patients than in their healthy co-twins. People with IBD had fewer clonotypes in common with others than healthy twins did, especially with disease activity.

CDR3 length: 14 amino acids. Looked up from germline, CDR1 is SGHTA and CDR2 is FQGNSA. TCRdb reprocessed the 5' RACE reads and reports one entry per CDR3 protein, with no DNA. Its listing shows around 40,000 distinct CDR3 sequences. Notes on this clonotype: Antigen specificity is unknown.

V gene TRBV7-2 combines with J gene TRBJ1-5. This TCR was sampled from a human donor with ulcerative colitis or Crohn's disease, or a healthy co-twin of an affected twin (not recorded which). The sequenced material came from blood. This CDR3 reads CASSLVGSNQPQHF.